A selection of T cell receptor beta chains follows, all from one sample in a study of cytomegalovirus exposure and HLA in healthy donors. Here immunoSEQ multiplex PCR was the method, and the copy in TCRdb shows in-frame clones only, minus some. Of 150,000 to 200,000 clones listed, around 84% are singletons. The specimen was PBMCs. The receptor set was obtained from a man aged 35 to 55 in good health and CMV-seropositive. Both conserved end residues are part of each CDR3. The order of the fields is J gene, clone size, V gene, D gene, CDR3 protein, CDR3 DNA. D genes are given only for firm matches. A row's size may be missing; if present it is once, few, many or a size class.

>TRBJ2-5|-|TRBV4-1|TRBD1
CASSQVWTGTETQYF
TGCGCCAGCAGCCAAGTCTGGACAGGGACGGAGACCCAGTACTTC
>TRBJ1-2|-|TRBV27|TRBD1
CASSFHDRDGYTF
TGTGCCAGCAGTTTCCACGACAGGGACGGCTACACCTTC
>TRBJ1-1|-|TRBV2|-
CASSRQVNTEAFF
TGTGCCAGCAGTCGACAGGTGAACACTGAAGCTTTCTTT
>TRBJ2-5|-|TRBV28|-
CASSPGGSRELRETQYF
TGTGCCAGCAGTCCAGGGGGTAGCCGGGAGTTGAGGGAGACCCAGTACTTC
>TRBJ1-2|-|TRBV5-1|TRBD1
CASSTRQGAHGYTF
TGCGCCAGCAGCACCCGACAGGGGGCGCATGGCTACACCTTC
>TRBJ2-7|-|TRBV4-3|-
CASSQDTLFYEQYF
TGCGCCAGCAGCCAAGACACCCTATTTTACGAGCAGTACTTC
>TRBJ2-7|-|TRBV6-1|-
CASSESAGRNEQYF
TGTGCCAGCAGTGAATCTGCAGGGAGGAACGAGCAGTACTTC
>TRBJ1-6|-|TRBV15|-
CATSGNRAGGSPLHF
TGTGCCACCAGCGGGAACAGGGCAGGCGGTTCACCCCTCCACTTT
>TRBJ2-5|-|TRBV6-5|-
CASSRNTEPQAQYF
TGTGCCAGCAGTCGGAACACAGAACCCCAGGCCCAGTACTTC
>TRBJ1-5|-|TRBV7-5|-
CVRSLGGGGSNQPQHF
TGTGTCAGAAGCTTAGGGGGGGGAGGGAGCAATCAGCCCCAGCATTTT
>TRBJ2-3|-|TRBV5-1|TRBD2
CASSPGGPMTDTQYF
TGCGCCAGCAGCCCGGGGGGACCTATGACAGATACGCAGTATTTT
>TRBJ2-3|-|TRBV7-6|TRBD2
CASSKTSGGSDTQYF
TGTGCCAGCAGCAAGACTAGCGGGGGTTCAGATACGCAGTATTTT
>TRBJ2-5|-|TRBV7-2|-
CASSLGGIHSGETQYF
TGTGCCAGCAGCTTAGGTGGTATACATTCAGGGGAGACCCAGTACTTC
>TRBJ2-3|-|TRBV21-1|-
CASSGGKTENTDTQYF
TGTGCCAGCAGTGGCGGTAAGACAGAAAACACAGATACGCAGTATTTT
>TRBJ1-2|-|TRBV7-8|TRBD1
CASSFRGLDGYTF
TGTGCCAGCAGCTTCAGGGGGCTGGATGGCTACACCTTC
>TRBJ2-3|few|TRBV9|TRBD2
CASSVGAGGTDTQYF
TGTGCCAGCAGCGTAGGCGCGGGGGGCACAGATACGCAGTATTTT
>TRBJ2-3|-|TRBV14|-
CASSHPLSDTQYF
TGTGCCAGCAGCCATCCCCTGTCGGATACGCAGTATTTT
>TRBJ2-3|few|TRBV7-2|TRBD2
CASSLAAGGPGDTQYF
TGTGCCAGCAGCTTAGCCGCGGGAGGGCCAGGAGATACGCAGTATTTT
>TRBJ2-7|-|TRBV2|-
CASGAGEGREQYF
TGTGCCAGCGGGGCAGGGGAGGGGAGAGAGCAGTACTTC
>TRBJ2-5|many|TRBV13|-
CASSSSLLADQETQYF
TGTGCCAGCAGCTCCAGCCTGCTGGCGGACCAAGAGACCCAGTACTTC
>TRBJ2-1|-|TRBV7-8|TRBD2
CASSLPIGLAGGLNEQFF
TGTGCCAGCAGCTTACCGATCGGACTAGCGGGAGGGCTGAATGAGCAGTTCTTC
>TRBJ1-1|-|TRBV4-3|-
CASSVIPQVNTEAFF
TGCGCCAGCAGCGTTATACCACAGGTGAACACTGAAGCTTTCTTT
>TRBJ2-5|-|TRBV28|TRBD1
CASSPMGQGPETQYF
TGTGCCAGCAGCCCCATGGGACAGGGCCCAGAGACCCAGTACTTC
>TRBJ2-3|-|TRBV13|TRBD2
CASSSAPLAGRADTQYF
TGTGCCAGCAGCTCAGCCCCACTAGCGGGGAGGGCAGATACGCAGTATTTT
>TRBJ1-2|-|TRBV30|-
CAWSTPRDKQEGYGYTF
TGTGCCTGGAGTACCCCCCGGGACAAACAGGAAGGCTATGGCTACACCTTC
>TRBJ1-2|few|TRBV9|-
CASSGRGVTYGYTF
TGTGCCAGCAGCGGCAGGGGAGTCACCTATGGCTACACCTTC
>TRBJ2-2|-|TRBV7-9|TRBD2
CASSKGLAGTNTGELFF
TGTGCCAGCAGCAAAGGACTAGCGGGGACGAACACCGGGGAGCTGTTTTTT
>TRBJ2-1|-|TRBV10-2|-
CASSDPWGGDTNEQFF
TGCGCCAGCAGTGATCCCTGGGGTGGGGACACCAATGAGCAGTTCTTC
>TRBJ2-1|-|TRBV7-9|TRBD1
CASSSAGTGHNEQFF
TGTGCCAGCAGCTCAGCCGGGACAGGGCACAATGAGCAGTTCTTC
>TRBJ1-6|-|TRBV7-8|-
CASSFAGLGRTYNSPLHF
TGTGCCAGCAGCTTCGCAGGGTTGGGTAGGACCTATAATTCACCCCTCCACTTT
>TRBJ2-1|-|TRBV4-1|-
CASSQAGVNNEQFF
TGCGCCAGCAGCCAAGCGGGGGTCAACAATGAGCAGTTCTTC
>TRBJ2-5|-|TRBV15|TRBD2
CATSTRTRRQETQYF
TGTGCCACTAGCACAAGGACTAGGCGGCAAGAGACCCAGTACTTC
>TRBJ2-7|-|TRBV5-1|TRBD1
CASSLTTGTGGSYEQYF
TGCGCCAGCAGCTTGACTACCGGGACAGGGGGCTCCTACGAGCAGTACTTC
>TRBJ1-6|-|TRBV6-5|TRBD1
CASSYSGTGFYSPLHF
TGTGCCAGCAGTTACTCTGGGACAGGGTTCTATTCACCCCTCCACTTT
>TRBJ2-7|-|TRBV27|-
CASSFRQGSHEQYF
TGTGCCAGCAGTTTTAGGCAGGGGTCCCACGAGCAGTACTTC
>TRBJ1-4|-|TRBV7-3|-
CASSLLSYEKLFF
TGTGCCAGCAGCTTATTGAGCTATGAAAAACTGTTTTTT
>TRBJ2-1|-|TRBV7-2|-
CASSLGRLEGNEQFF
TGTGCCAGCAGCTTGGGAAGGCTGGAGGGCAATGAGCAGTTCTTC
>TRBJ2-1|-|TRBV27|-
CASRRRDSYNGQFF
TGTGCCAGCCGACGGAGGGACTCGTACAATGGGCAGTTCTTC
>TRBJ2-7|-|TRBV27|-
CASSLVVESSYEQYF
TGTGCCAGCAGTTTAGTCGTCGAGTCTTCCTACGAGCAGTACTTC
>TRBJ2-1|-|TRBV5-1|-
CASSLGGRMDEQFF
TGCGCCAGCAGCTTGGGAGGCCGGATGGATGAGCAGTTCTTC
>TRBJ2-2|few|TRBV7-2|TRBD2
CASTTGLVGTGELFF
TGTGCCAGCACCACCGGACTAGTTGGCACCGGGGAGCTGTTTTTT
>TRBJ2-3|-|TRBV5-1|-
CASSSPITDTQYF
TGCGCCAGCAGCAGCCCTATAACAGATACGCAGTATTTT
>TRBJ2-3|few|TRBV5-1|TRBD2
CASSTGLAGGPDTQYF
TGCGCCAGCAGCACTGGACTAGCGGGAGGGCCTGATACGCAGTATTTT
>TRBJ2-7|-|TRBV5-1|-
CASSLGPTDAYEQYF
TGCGCCAGCAGCTTGGGGCCGACAGACGCCTACGAGCAGTACTTC
>TRBJ2-2|-|TRBV5-1|TRBD1
CASSTGQGDTGELFF
TGCGCCAGCAGTACCGGACAGGGGGACACCGGGGAGCTGTTTTTT
>TRBJ2-6|-|TRBV10-3|TRBD1
CAIRKGQGVEANSGANVLTF
TGTGCCATCAGAAAAGGACAGGGGGTCGAAGCGAACTCTGGGGCCAACGTCCTGACTTTC
>TRBJ2-7|-|TRBV6-1|TRBD2
CASSEVSGTGEQYF
TGTGCCAGCAGTGAGGTTAGCGGGACGGGGGAGCAGTACTTC
>TRBJ2-1|-|TRBV6-1|TRBD2
CASSFSGRLDEQFF
TGTGCCAGCAGTTTTAGCGGGAGGTTAGATGAGCAGTTCTTC
>TRBJ1-2|-|TRBV10-3|-
CAISESGDYGYTF
TGTGCCATCAGTGAATCAGGGGACTATGGCTACACCTTC
>TRBJ2-7|-|TRBV6-5|-
CAITLRLHQTYEQYF
TGTGCCATCACCCTCAGACTCCATCAGACCTACGAGCAGTACTTC
>TRBJ2-1|-|TRBV10-3|TRBD1
CAISPGQSSYNEQFF
TGTGCCATCAGTCCGGGACAGAGCTCCTACAATGAGCAGTTCTTC
>TRBJ2-5|-|TRBV2|TRBD1
CASSERQGAGETQYF
TGTGCCAGCAGTGAAAGACAGGGGGCTGGGGAGACCCAGTACTTC
>TRBJ2-2|few|TRBV9|-
CASSVRATGELFF
TGTGCCAGCAGCGTGCGGGCCACCGGGGAGCTGTTTTTT
>TRBJ1-5|-|TRBV7-8|TRBD1
CASQGAGGVERDQPQHF
TGTGCCAGCCAGGGGGCGGGGGGGGTGGAGCGAGATCAGCCCCAGCATTTT
>TRBJ1-5|-|TRBV7-2|TRBD1
CASSRGTGDNQPQHF
TGTGCCAGCAGCCGAGGGACAGGGGACAATCAGCCCCAGCATTTT
>TRBJ1-2|-|TRBV14|-
CASSSKTGPGYTF
TGTGCCAGCAGCTCCAAGACAGGTCCCGGCTACACCTTC
>TRBJ2-7|-|TRBV5-1|TRBD1
CASRKGQGVYEQYF
TGCGCCAGCAGAAAGGGACAGGGGGTGTACGAGCAGTACTTC
>TRBJ2-1|-|TRBV7-6|TRBD1
CASSLDWTGGHEQFF
TGTGCCAGCAGCTTAGACTGGACAGGGGGTCATGAGCAGTTCTTC
>TRBJ2-1|-|TRBV19|-
CASSPRGLASSYNEQFF
TGTGCCAGTAGTCCAAGGGGGCTAGCGAGCTCCTACAATGAGCAGTTCTTC